A single sample gave rise to the 20 T cell receptor beta chains below, sequenced in a study of breast tumors, draining lymph nodes, adjacent tissues (dated by TCRdb to the mid-2010s). Receptors were amplified or captured by multiplex PCR. The sequencer was an Illumina HiSeq 2000. TCRdb took the public reads, trimmed them with fastp at Q25, ran MiXCR for clone calling and kept in-frame beta chains. Here each entry gathers all rows of one CDR3 protein and keeps the most common genes and DNA. The sample profile shows 150,000 to 200,000 distinct CDR3 sequences; 33% of them were found once. Roughly 3.8% of the sample is in the top ten clones. The lymph node samples were taken from the axillary draining lymph nodes of breast cancer patients. Sequencing was performed on axillary lymph node tissue. These receptors came from a female donor with breast cancer. Some clones in this sample may be carry-over from other donors' samples.

Of note for this clonotype: A read error may be the cause here, since a much bigger clone is one base away. The chain couples TRBV11-2 to TRBJ1-5; a possible D gene is TRBD1 (6 bases). Germline lookup yields CDR1 SGHAT and CDR2 FQNNGV. This CDR3 region has 14 residues. With 8 bases removed from V and 6 bases from J, the gap between germline ends came to 17 bases. CDR3: CASSHQGFTQPQHF. The CDR3 nucleotides are TGTGCCAGCTCTCATCAGGGGTTCACTCAGCCCCAGCATTTT.

This clonotype was recorded many times. The V call is TRBV2, the J call TRBJ2-7, with D perhaps TRBD2 (6 bases). Germline-derived CDR1 and CDR2 are SNHLY and FYNNEI. The CDR3 sequence is 13 residues long. V was clipped by 7 bases and J by 5 bases, with 15 bases between them. The CDR3 DNA reads as TGTGCCAGCACACGGGAGTCTCACCACGAGCAGTACTTC. This gives the protein CASTRESHHEQYF.

This clonotype was recorded a few times. A read error may explain this, as a much larger clone is one base away. V gene TRBV5-5 combines with J gene TRBJ2-7; tentative D call: TRBD1 (6 bases). The CDR3 has 14 residues. CDR1 is SGHKS, CDR2 YYEKEE, per germline (reference sequence). V was cut by 4 bases and J by 7 bases, with 18 bases left in between. This chain's CDR3 is CASSLMFAQGEQYF. DNA of the CDR3: TGTGCCAGCAGCCTGATGTTTGCCCAGGGGGAGCAGTACTTC.

Concerning this clonotype itself: A clone one base away is much larger, so this may be a read error. The chain employs TRBV12-3 or TRBV12-4 and TRBJ2-5; D remains unclear. V lost 6 bases and J lost 5, with 13 bases in between. This CDR3 contains 13 residues. The CDR3 spells CASRHVPGETQYF. CDR3 sequence (DNA): TGTGCCAGCAGACACGTCCCTGGGGAGACCCAGTACTTC.

The gene calls are TRBV6-2 or TRBV6-3 and TRBJ1-1, with 8 positions matching TRBD1. The CDR3 covers 13 residues. V shed 6 bases, J shed 5 bases, and the junction held 5 bases outside the gene matches. CDR1 and CDR2 (germline): MNHEY, SVGEGT. CDR3: CASSGQGRTEAFF. The CDR3 DNA follows: TGTGCCAGCAGCGGACAGGGTAGAACTGAAGCTTTCTTT.

This chain connects TRBV15 to TRBJ1-4; no clear D gene. CDR3 length: 14 residues. CDR1 and CDR2 from the germline V gene are LNHNV and YYDKDF (reference sequence). V lost 3 bases, J lost 3 bases, and 8 bases lay in between. The CDR3 DNA follows: TGTGCCACCAGCAGTCCGGCACCTAATGAAAAACTGTTTTTT. Translation: CATSSPAPNEKLFF.

The chain couples TRBV7-2 to TRBJ2-3, with a weak D call TRBD2 (5 bases). CDR3 length: 16 amino acids. Germline loops: CDR1 SGHTA, CDR2 FQGNSA. V was clipped by 1 base and J by 4 bases, with 15 bases between them. In nucleotides, the CDR3 is TGTGCCAGCAGCTTAGGGACTTTACCCCGATCAGATACGCAGTATTTT. Translating it yields CASSLGTLPRSDTQYF. Drawing the rest from reference TRBV7-2 and TRBJ2-3, the complete variable domain is GAGVSQSPSNKVTEKGKDVELRCDPISGHTALYWYRQSLGQGLEFLIYFQGNSAPDKSGLPSDRFSAERTGGSVSTLTIQRTQQEDSAVYLCASSLGTLPRSDTQYFGPGTRLTVL.

There are many counts of this clonotype. This sequence joins TRBV5-5 and TRBJ2-3; D not certain. The germline V gene encodes CDR1 SGHKS and CDR2 YYEKEE (reference sequence). Trimming shortened V by 0 bases and J by 3 bases, and 8 bases separated the two germline ends. The CDR3 has 14 residues. CDR3 residues: CASSLETPTDTQYF. CDR3 in DNA: TGTGCCAGCAGCTTGGAGACCCCGACAGATACGCAGTATTTT.

This clonotype was found once. This CDR3 reads CSATERGSTDTQYF. The CDR3 region has the DNA TGCAGTGCTACAGAGCGGGGGAGCACAGATACGCAGTATTTT. The chain links TRBV20-1 to TRBJ2-3; TRBD2 agrees at 8 bases. V trimming: 4 bases; J trimming: 0 bases; junction bases outside the gene matches: 3. In germline, CDR1 is DFQATT, CDR2 SNEGSKA (reference sequence). The length of the CDR3 is 14 residues.

In this sample, this clonotype turned up a few times. V gene TRBV4-1 combines with J gene TRBJ2-7; 8 bases fit TRBD1. Germline V lookup: CDR1 MGHRA, CDR2 YSYEKL. The CDR3 sequence is 16 residues long. Trimming at V came to 1 base and at J to 2 bases, leaving 7 bases not matched to a gene. CDR3 DNA: TGCGCCAGCAGCCAAGCTCCGGACAGGGTTACCTACGAGCAGTACTTC. Its translation is CASSQAPDRVTYEQYF.

The V and J genes are TRBV6-1 and TRBJ1-4, with 8 bases matching TRBD1. Trimming at V came to 6 bases and at J to 8 bases, leaving 5 bases not matched to a gene. This CDR3 region has 13 residues. Germline assignment: CDR1 MNHNS and CDR2 SASEGT. CDR3 coding DNA: TGTGCCAGCAGAGGGACAGGTGGGGAAAAACTGTTTTTT. Its protein product is CASRGTGGEKLFF.

This clonotype was picked up many times. V usage is TRBV4-1 and J usage is TRBJ1-2; the D gene is possibly TRBD1 (6 bases). V was trimmed by 1 base and J by 2 bases, leaving 14 bases between them. CDR3 length equals 16 residues. Germline assignment: CDR1 MGHRA and CDR2 YSYEKL. The chain's CDR3 is CASSQVQGMTNYGYTF. The CDR3 DNA reads as TGCGCCAGCAGCCAAGTGCAGGGGATGACCAACTATGGCTACACCTTC.

Notes on this clonotype: Just one base apart from a much larger clone, this may be a read error. It is likely a read error, because the conserved phenylalanine at the end of the CDR3 is missing. The J gene is TRBJ1-3, the V gene TRBV10-3, with D hard to call. Germline lookup yields CDR1 ENHRY and CDR2 SYGVKD. The CDR3 sequence is 11 residues long. CDR3 protein: CASSMGNTIYS. Written as DNA, the CDR3 is TGTGCCAGCAGTATGGGAAACACCATATATTCT.

The rearrangement uses TRBV9 and TRBJ1-5; D uncertain. Germline assignment: CDR1 SGDLS and CDR2 YYNGEE. The CDR3 extends over 17 amino acids. Trimming took off 4 bases at V and 4 bases at J, with 21 bases between the two ends. The chain's CDR3 is CASSPTKGARDNQPQHF. The CDR3 region has the DNA TGTGCCAGCAGCCCTACGAAAGGTGCTAGGGATAATCAGCCCCAGCATTTT.

The V call is TRBV2, the J call TRBJ1-2; the D is unclear. Trimming removed 1 base at V and 5 bases at J, with 8 bases between. The CDR3 spans 13 residues. Per germline, CDR1 SNHLY and CDR2 FYNNEI. Here the CDR3 reads CASSEEPDYGYTF. Written as DNA, the CDR3 is TGTGCCAGCAGTGAAGAGCCGGATTATGGCTACACCTTC.

This clonotype was recorded many times. In nucleotides, the CDR3 is TGTGCCAGCAACGCCGGGACAGCGAGCTCTGGGGCCAACGTCCTGACTTTC. It encodes CASNAGTASSGANVLTF. The V and J genes are TRBV7-6 and TRBJ2-6; the match to TRBD1 covers 7 bases. J lost 0 bases, V lost 7 bases, and 9 bases had no gene match. Germline V gives CDR1 SGHVS, CDR2 FNYEAQ. This CDR3 contains 17 residues.

As regards this clonotype: A junction end diverges from the germline sequence, so it may reflect a read error. This chain joins TRBV5-1 and TRBJ2-3; D ambiguous. The CDR3 is made up of 15 amino acids. Germline V lookup: CDR1 SGHRS, CDR2 YFSETQ. In nucleotides, the CDR3 is TGCGCCGGCAGCTTGTCCCCAGTTAGCACCGATACGCAGTATTTT. Translating gives CAGSLSPVSTDTQYF.

This clonotype has ten or more counts. The chain has TRBV10-3 and TRBJ2-3; D not resolved. The CDR3 sequence is 14 residues long. The germline V gene has CDR1 ENHRY and CDR2 SYGVKD. V lost 6 bases to trimming and J lost 3 bases, with 13 bases between them. CDR3 nucleotide sequence: TGTGCCATCAGGGAAGATTATGGAACAGATACGCAGTATTTT. This encodes CAIREDYGTDTQYF.

This clonotype occurred a few times. A read error may explain this, as a much larger clone is one base away. Without the conserved terminal phenylalanine or tryptophan, this CDR3 likely stems from a read error. The chain employs TRBV9 and TRBJ2-1; possible D gene TRBD2, 6 bases. V was trimmed by 4 bases and J by 8 bases, leaving 13 bases between them. The germline V gene encodes CDR1 SGDLS and CDR2 YYNGEE. The CDR3 has 13 amino acids. CDR3 sequence (DNA): TGTGCCAGCAGCCTCGGGAGTGCGTATGAGCAGTTCTCC. Amino acid sequence: CASSLGSAYEQFS.

The V and J genes are TRBV14 and TRBJ1-1, with 7 bases matching TRBD1. The trim removed 4 bases at V and 3 bases at J, leaving 2 bases unmatched. The germline CDR1 and CDR2 sequences are SGHDN and FVKESK. This CDR3 comprises 13 residues. Written as DNA, the CDR3 is TGTGCCAGCAGCCGACAGGGTTACACTGAAGCTTTCTTT. Translated: CASSRQGYTEAFF.